Each of the 17 T cell receptor beta chains below was sequenced from the same sample in a study of Graves' ophthalmopathy and Graves' hyperthyroidism. Amplification of TCR beta CDR3 regions used RNA transcripts. HTBI primers were employed in first-round RT-PCR, then a second-round multiplex PCR followed. Via MiXCR, TCRdb re-called the multiplex PCR reads, giving one row per CDR3 protein. Of under 250,000 distinct CDR3 sequences listed, 20% to 25% are singletons. Sequencing used peripheral blood. The origin of the receptors is a woman aged 45 to 65 with Graves' ophthalmopathy.

At least ten counts were recorded for this clonotype. V usage is TRBV5-1 and J usage is TRBJ1-2, with 7 bases that match TRBD1. The CDR3 spans 15 residues. Per germline, CDR1 SGHRS and CDR2 YFSETQ. Germline trimming cut 4 bases from V and 8 bases from J; bases unmatched to any gene: 14. CDR3 nucleotides: TGCGCCAGCAGCATAGGACAGGCCGCAACGAGGGGCTACACCTTC. Translation gives CASSIGQAATRGYTF. Complete variable domain (other parts from reference TRBV5-1 and TRBJ1-2): KAGVTQTPRYLIKTRGQQVTLSCSPISGHRSVSWYQQTPGQGLQFLFEYFSETQRNKGNFPGRFSGRQFSNSRSEMNVSTLELGDSALYLCASSIGQAATRGYTFGSGTRLTVV.

At least ten counts were recorded for this clonotype. The CDR3 here is CASSSGSETQYF. CDR3 coding DNA: TGTGCCAGCAGTTCGGGGTCCGAGACCCAGTACTTC. V and J are TRBV12-3 or TRBV12-4 and TRBJ2-5; a possible D gene is TRBD2 (5 bases). With 4 bases removed from V and 5 bases from J, the gap between germline ends came to 8 bases. The CDR3 extends over 12 amino acids.

V gene TRBV12-3 or TRBV12-4 combines with J gene TRBJ1-2; D uncertain. V dropped 6 bases and J dropped 5 bases, with 10 bases sitting between them. The CDR3 has 12 amino acids. The DNA of the CDR3 is TGTGCCAGCAGAGGACGGGAATATGGCTACACCTTC. It codes for CASRGREYGYTF.

The V gene is TRBV6-1, the J gene TRBJ2-5; D gene unclear. The V end was cut by 1 base, the J end by 4 bases, with 13 bases between. Germline CDR1 reads MNHNS; CDR2 reads SASEGT. There are 15 residues in the CDR3. CDR3 in DNA: TGTGCCAGCAGTGAAGGGCCTATCTCGGTAGAGACCCAGTACTTC. Translation gives CASSEGPISVETQYF.

This clonotype was counted many times. The CDR3, as DNA: TGTGCCAGCCAGTCCGGGGAGCTGTTTTTT. Translated, it gives CASQSGELFF. V usage is TRBV25-1 and J usage is TRBJ2-2; D is undetermined. Germline V gene data show CDR1 as MGHDK and CDR2 as SYGVNS. The ends were cut back, 8 bases at V and 6 bases at J, with 4 bases in the middle. The CDR3 extends over 10 amino acids.

In this sample, this clonotype turned up a few times. The rearrangement uses TRBV3-1 and TRBJ2-7; 12 positions match TRBD2. CDR1 is LGHDT and CDR2 is YNNKEL in the germline V gene (reference sequence). The V gene end was trimmed by 0 bases and the J gene end by 6 bases; junction bases not matched to a gene: 3. The CDR3 spans 15 residues. CDR3 in DNA: TGTGCCAGCAGCCAAGAGCTAGCGGGAGGGCCCGAGCAGTACTTC. Translated: CASSQELAGGPEQYF.

In this sample, this clonotype turned up many times. CDR3 nucleotide sequence: TGTGCCAGCAGTTTAAAGGTTGGCTACACCTTC. Encoded protein: CASSLKVGYTF. The rearrangement links TRBV28 to TRBJ1-2; no reliable D call. V was clipped by 2 bases and J by 7 bases, with 5 bases between them. CDR1 MDHEN and CDR2 SYDVKM come from the germline V gene. This CDR3 is built from 11 residues.

This clonotype was counted many times. The chain carries TRBV5-1 and TRBJ1-2; 7 bases line up with TRBD1. The V gene end was trimmed by 4 bases and the J gene end by 1 base; junction bases not matched to a gene: 10. CDR3 length: 16 amino acids. CDR1 and CDR2 from the germline V gene are SGHRS and YFSETQ. As DNA, the CDR3 is TGCGCCAGCAGCCCCGCCACGACAGGGCTTAACTATGGCTACACCTTC. Residues: CASSPATTGLNYGYTF.

This clonotype was detected ten times or more. CDR3 residues: CASSLFGTGSVYEQYF. The CDR3 DNA is TGTGCCAGCAGTTTATTCGGGACAGGGAGCGTATACGAGCAGTACTTC. The J gene is TRBJ2-7, the V gene TRBV28; 9 nucleotides match TRBD1. V shed 1 base, J shed 4 bases, and the junction held 8 bases outside the gene matches. Germline V CDR1 and CDR2: MDHEN, SYDVKM. The CDR3 sequence is 16 residues long.

This clonotype was seen at least ten times. The rearrangement uses TRBV6-2 or TRBV6-3 and TRBJ1-5; D call uncertain. Between the trimmed V and J ends, which lost 6 bases and 4 bases, there was a span of 7 bases. Germline CDR1 MNHEY, CDR2 SVGEGT. This CDR3 is 12 amino acids long. This CDR3 is CASRRSNQPQHF. The CDR3 DNA sequence: TGTGCCAGCAGGCGCAGTAATCAGCCCCAGCATTTT.

This clonotype has at least ten counts. The chain employs TRBV12-3 or TRBV12-4 and TRBJ2-7, with TRBD1 identical over 9 bases. The CDR3 sequence is 15 residues long. J gave up 6 bases and V 8 bases, and 14 bases lay outside the gene matches. CDR3 amino acids: CASGPGQGWGGEQYF. In DNA form, the CDR3 reads TGTGCCAGCGGTCCGGGACAGGGATGGGGGGGCGAGCAGTACTTC.

This clonotype was detected many times. The chain joins TRBV5-1 to TRBJ1-3; D ambiguous. The V end was cut by 0 bases, the J end by 2 bases, with 9 bases between. The germline V gene encodes CDR1 SGHRS and CDR2 YFSETQ. The CDR3 runs 15 residues. The CDR3 region is CASSLARGAGNTIYF. As DNA, the CDR3 is TGCGCCAGCAGCTTGGCCCGGGGAGCTGGAAACACCATATATTTT.

The rearrangement links TRBV7-9 to TRBJ1-1; D unclear. Germline CDR1 reads SEHNR; CDR2 reads FQNEAQ (reference sequence). Trimming removed 6 bases from V and 11 bases from J, with 19 bases in between. The CDR3 sequence is 13 residues long. CDR3 DNA: TGTGCCAGCAGACCTAGCGGTCAGCAAGGGGCTTTCTTT. This translates into CASRPSGQQGAFF.

This clonotype was seen many times. The chain uses TRBV6-2 or TRBV6-3 and TRBJ2-5; D possibly uses TRBD1 or TRBD2 (5 bases each). The germline V gene encodes CDR1 MNHEY and CDR2 SVGEGT. This CDR3 spans 15 amino acids. Trimming shortened V by 2 bases and J by 5 bases, and 15 bases separated the two germline ends. In nucleotides, the CDR3 is TGTGCCAGCAGTTACAGCGGTGTGGGGCGCGAGACCCAGTACTTC. Its protein is CASSYSGVGRETQYF.

This clonotype has more than one count but fewer than ten. The chain has TRBV3-1 and TRBJ1-2; 7 bases line up with TRBD1. CDR1 and CDR2 (germline): LGHDT, YNNKEL (reference sequence). The CDR3 contains 13 residues. Trimming took 8 bases from V and 0 from J; bases not matched to a gene: 3. CDR3 DNA sequence: TGTGCCAGCGCGACAGGGCCTAACTATGGCTACACCTTC. Translated, it gives CASATGPNYGYTF.

This clonotype turned up a few times. The CDR3 DNA is TGTGCCAGCAAGTTTGTGGGCTACGAGCAGTACTTC. Residues: CASKFVGYEQYF. The chain recombines TRBV28 with TRBJ2-7; D call uncertain. Germline V gene lookup returns CDR1 MDHEN and CDR2 SYDVKM. Trimming stripped 7 bases from V and 3 bases from J, with 10 bases between. CDR3 length: 12 amino acids.

This chain uses TRBV24-1 with TRBJ2-7; 8 nucleotides align to TRBD1. From germline, CDR1 is KGHDR and CDR2 SFDVKD. Germline trimming cut 11 bases from V and 4 bases from J; bases unmatched to any gene: 12. The length of the CDR3 is 14 residues. Here the CDR3 reads CASRDPGGGYEQYF. The CDR3 coding sequence is TGTGCCAGCAGAGACCCAGGGGGCGGGTACGAGCAGTACTTC.